The clone carrying this TCR beta chain appeared a few times. The data stem from a study of T-cell reconstitution after alpha-beta-depleted transplantation in children. Unique molecular identifiers were used to barcode this TCRbeta library. TCRdb called the PCR reads again in MiXCR, with one record for every CDR3 protein. The profile shows approximately 420,000 distinct CDR3 sequences, approximately 11% of them singletons. Germline CDR1 reads LGHNA; CDR2 reads YNFKEQ. The CDR3 totals 18 residues. V lost 3 bases to trimming and J lost 4 bases; unmatched junction nucleotides: 15. The V call is TRBV4-2, the J call TRBJ1-1, with 9 nucleotides matching TRBD1. The source of this sequence is a human donor who donated a stem cell graft to a child with acute myeloid leukemia. The sequencing used PBMCs from the stem cell graft donor, collected from the stem cell graft. The CDR3 is CASSHYRGQGSWGTEAFF. The CDR3, as DNA: TGTGCCAGCAGCCATTATCGGGGACAGGGAAGTTGGGGCACTGAAGCTTTCTTT.